A single T cell receptor (beta chain) is shown here with its context. What it recognizes is unknown. The protocol was immunoSEQ multiplex PCR, while the TCRdb copy is restricted to in-frame clones and leaves out a portion. The table has about 59,000 clones, 94% seen once. This record belongs to a study of graft-versus-host responses after intestinal transplantation. At the level of the study: As for transplant type, recipients had multivisceral, liver-intestinal, or isolated intestinal grafts. The recipients all started with anti-thymocyte globulin induction and then took tacrolimus and steroids for 2 to 3 years. Study-wide points: Circulating GvH clone levels at their peak were associated with HvG declines (early post-transplant). Investigators detected GvH clones in recipient marrow, with some emerging earlier in ileum or blood.

The CDR3 runs to 14 residues. Germline V gives CDR1 KGHSH, CDR2 LQKENI. V lost 3 bases to trimming and J lost 6 bases; unmatched junction nucleotides: 4. The sequenced sample was unstimulated CD4+ T cells sorted from spleen or lymph node cells, obtained before transplant. This sequence was found in a human donor who was the organ donor for an intestinal transplant. V gene TRBV18 combines with J gene TRBJ2-7; 11 bases are a match to TRBD1. CDR3 protein: CASSPGQGVGEQYF. CDR3 bases: TGTGCCAGCTCACCGGGACAGGGGGTGGGCGAGCAGTACTTC. Supplemented by reference TRBV18 and TRBJ2-7, the full variable domain reads NAGVMQNPRHLVRRRGQEARLRCSPMKGHSHVYWYRQLPEEGLKFMVYLQKENIIDESGMPKERFSAEFPKEGPSILRIQQVVRGDSAAYFCASSPGQGVGEQYFGPGTRLTVT.